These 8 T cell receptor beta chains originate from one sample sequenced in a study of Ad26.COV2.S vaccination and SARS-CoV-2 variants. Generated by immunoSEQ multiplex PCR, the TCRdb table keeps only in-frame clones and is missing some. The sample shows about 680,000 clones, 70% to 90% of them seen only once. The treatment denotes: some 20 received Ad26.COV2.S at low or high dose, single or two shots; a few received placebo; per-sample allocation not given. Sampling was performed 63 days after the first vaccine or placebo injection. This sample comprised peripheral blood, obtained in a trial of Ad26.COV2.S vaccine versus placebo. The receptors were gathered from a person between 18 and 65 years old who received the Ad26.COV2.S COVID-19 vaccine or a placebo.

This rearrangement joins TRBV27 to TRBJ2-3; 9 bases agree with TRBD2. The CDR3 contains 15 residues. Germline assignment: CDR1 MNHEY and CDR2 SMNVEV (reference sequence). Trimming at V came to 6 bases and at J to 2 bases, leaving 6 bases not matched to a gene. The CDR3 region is CASSVRLAVTDTQYF. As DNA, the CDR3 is TGTGCCAGCAGCGTAAGACTAGCGGTCACAGATACGCAGTATTTT.

The CDR3 DNA reads TGTGCCACCAGCCCGAGGGACCGAGCCTATCAGCCCCAGCATTTT. This codes for CATSPRDRAYQPQHF. The chain carries TRBV15 and TRBJ1-5; possible D gene TRBD1, 5 bases. The V and J ends lost 5 bases and 5 bases respectively, with 16 bases between them. The CDR3 consists of 15 residues. Germline V gene data show CDR1 as LNHNV and CDR2 as YYDKDF (reference sequence). Supplemented by reference TRBV15 and TRBJ1-5, the full variable domain reads DAMVIQNPRYQVTQFGKPVTLSCSQTLNHNVMYWYQQKSSQAPKLLFHYYDKDFNNEADTPDNFQSRRPNTSFCFLDIRSPGLGDTAMYLCATSPRDRAYQPQHFGDGTRLSIL.

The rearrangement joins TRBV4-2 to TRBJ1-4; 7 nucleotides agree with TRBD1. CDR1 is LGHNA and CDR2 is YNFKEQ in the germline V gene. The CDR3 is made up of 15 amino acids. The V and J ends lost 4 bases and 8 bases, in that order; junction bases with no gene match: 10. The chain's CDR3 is CASSLRGQLEEKLFF. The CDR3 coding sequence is TGTGCCAGCAGCCTCCGGGGACAGTTGGAAGAAAAACTGTTTTTT.

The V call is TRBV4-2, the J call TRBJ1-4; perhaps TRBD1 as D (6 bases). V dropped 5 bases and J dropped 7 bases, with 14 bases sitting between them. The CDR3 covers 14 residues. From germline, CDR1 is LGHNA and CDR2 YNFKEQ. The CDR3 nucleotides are TGTGCCAGCAGCGGGGGGGCCAGGGGTGAAAAACTGTTTTTT. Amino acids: CASSGGARGEKLFF.

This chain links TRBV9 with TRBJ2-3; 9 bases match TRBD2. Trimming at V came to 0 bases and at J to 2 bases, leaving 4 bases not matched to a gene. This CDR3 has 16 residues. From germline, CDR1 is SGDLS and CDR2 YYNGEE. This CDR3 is CASSVEGLASTDTQYF. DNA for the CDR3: TGTGCCAGCAGCGTAGAGGGACTAGCATCCACAGATACGCAGTATTTT.

CDR3 nucleotide sequence: TGTGCCAGCAGCCTCCTTAGCGGGGGGGAGACCCAGTACTTC. It codes for CASSLLSGGETQYF. The chain joins TRBV7-9 to TRBJ2-5, with 10 positions matching TRBD2. CDR1 and CDR2 (germline): SEHNR, FQNEAQ (reference sequence). CDR3 length equals 14 residues. The V segment lost 5 bases and the J segment 5 bases; nucleotides outside the gene matches: 5.

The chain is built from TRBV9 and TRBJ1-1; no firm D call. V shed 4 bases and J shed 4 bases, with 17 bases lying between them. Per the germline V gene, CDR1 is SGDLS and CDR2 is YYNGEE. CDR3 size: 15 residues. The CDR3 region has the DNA TGTGCCAGCAGCTCCCGCCGAGGCCCCCTCACTGAAGCTTTCTTT. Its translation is CASSSRRGPLTEAFF.

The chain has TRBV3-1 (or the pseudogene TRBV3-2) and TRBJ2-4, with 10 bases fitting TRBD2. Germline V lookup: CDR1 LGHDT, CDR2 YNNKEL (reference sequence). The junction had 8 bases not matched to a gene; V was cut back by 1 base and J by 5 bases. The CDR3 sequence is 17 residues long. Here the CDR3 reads CASSQGGLAGAQNIQYF. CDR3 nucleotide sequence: TGTGCCAGCAGCCAAGGAGGGCTAGCGGGAGCGCAAAACATTCAGTACTTC.